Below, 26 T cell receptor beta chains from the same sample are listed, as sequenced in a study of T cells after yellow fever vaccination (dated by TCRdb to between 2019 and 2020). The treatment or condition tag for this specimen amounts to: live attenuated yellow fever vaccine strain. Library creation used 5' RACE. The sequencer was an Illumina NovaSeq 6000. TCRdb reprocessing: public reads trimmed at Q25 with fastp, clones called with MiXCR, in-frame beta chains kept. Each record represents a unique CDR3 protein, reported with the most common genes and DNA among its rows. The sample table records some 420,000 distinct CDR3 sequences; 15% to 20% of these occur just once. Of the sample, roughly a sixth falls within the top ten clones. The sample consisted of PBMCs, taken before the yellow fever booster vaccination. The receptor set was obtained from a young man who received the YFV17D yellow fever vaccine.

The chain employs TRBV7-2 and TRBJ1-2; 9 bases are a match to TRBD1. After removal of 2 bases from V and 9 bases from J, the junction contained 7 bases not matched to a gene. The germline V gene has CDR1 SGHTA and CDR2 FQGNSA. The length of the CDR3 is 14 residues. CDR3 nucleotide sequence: TGTGCCAGCAGCTTATCAGGACAGGGGCTTCGCTACACCTTC. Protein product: CASSLSGQGLRYTF.

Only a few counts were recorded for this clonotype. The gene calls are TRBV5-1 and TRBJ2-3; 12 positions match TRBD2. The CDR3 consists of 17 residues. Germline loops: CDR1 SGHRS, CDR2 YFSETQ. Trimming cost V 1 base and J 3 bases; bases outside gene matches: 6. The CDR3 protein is CASSLRASGGATDTQYF. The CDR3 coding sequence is TGCGCCAGCAGCTTGAGGGCTAGCGGGGGGGCGACAGATACGCAGTATTTT.

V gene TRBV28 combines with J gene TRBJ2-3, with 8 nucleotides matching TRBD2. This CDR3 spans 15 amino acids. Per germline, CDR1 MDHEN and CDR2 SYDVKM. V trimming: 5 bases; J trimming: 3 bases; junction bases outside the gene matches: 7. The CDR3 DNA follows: TGTGCCAGCAGTGTTAGCGGGGAATTAACAGATACGCAGTATTTT. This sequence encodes CASSVSGELTDTQYF.

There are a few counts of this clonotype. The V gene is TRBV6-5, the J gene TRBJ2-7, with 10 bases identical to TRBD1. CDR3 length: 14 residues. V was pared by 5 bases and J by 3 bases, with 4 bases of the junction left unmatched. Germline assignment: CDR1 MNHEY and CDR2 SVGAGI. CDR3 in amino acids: CASSKGTGVYEQYF. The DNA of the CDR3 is TGTGCCAGCAGTAAGGGGACAGGGGTCTACGAGCAGTACTTC.

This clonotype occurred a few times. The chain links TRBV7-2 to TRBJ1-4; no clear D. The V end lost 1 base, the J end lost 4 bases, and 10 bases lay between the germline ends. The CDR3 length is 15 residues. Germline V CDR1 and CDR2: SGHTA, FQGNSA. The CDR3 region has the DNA TGTGCCAGCAGCTTAGGCTGGGGTGGTAATGAAAAACTGTTTTTT. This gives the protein CASSLGWGGNEKLFF.

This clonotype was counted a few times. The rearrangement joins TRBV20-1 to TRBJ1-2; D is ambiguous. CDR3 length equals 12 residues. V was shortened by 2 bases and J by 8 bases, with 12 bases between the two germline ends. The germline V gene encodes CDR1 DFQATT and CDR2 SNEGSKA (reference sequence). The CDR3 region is CSARNPLTGYTF. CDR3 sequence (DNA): TGCAGTGCTAGAAACCCCCTGACCGGCTACACCTTC.

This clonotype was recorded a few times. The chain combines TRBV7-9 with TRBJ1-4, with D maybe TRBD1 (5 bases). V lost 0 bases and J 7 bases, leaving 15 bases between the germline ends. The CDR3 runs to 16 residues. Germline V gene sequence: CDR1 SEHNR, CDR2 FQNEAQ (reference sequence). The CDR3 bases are TGTGCCAGCAGCTTAGCGCTCCAGGGTGGGAGTGAAAAACTGTTTTTT. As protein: CASSLALQGGSEKLFF. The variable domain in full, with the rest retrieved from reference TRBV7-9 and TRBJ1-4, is DTGVSQNPRHKITKRGQNVTFRCDPISEHNRLYWYRQTLGQGPEFLTYFQNEAQLEKSRLLSDRFSAERPKGSFSTLEIQRTEQGDSAMYLCASSLALQGGSEKLFFGSGTQLSVL.

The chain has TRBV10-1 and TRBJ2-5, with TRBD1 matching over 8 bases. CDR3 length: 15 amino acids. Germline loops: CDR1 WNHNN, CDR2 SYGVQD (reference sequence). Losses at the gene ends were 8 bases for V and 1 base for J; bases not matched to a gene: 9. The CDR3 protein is CASSPGQVRQETQYF. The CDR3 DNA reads TGCGCCAGCTCTCCGGGACAGGTGCGCCAAGAGACCCAGTACTTC.

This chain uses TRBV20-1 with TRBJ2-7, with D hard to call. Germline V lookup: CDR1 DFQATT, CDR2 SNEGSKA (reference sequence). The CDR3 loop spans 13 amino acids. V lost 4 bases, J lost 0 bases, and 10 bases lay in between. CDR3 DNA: TGCAGTGCTATCATCGACGGCTCCTACGAGCAGTACGTC. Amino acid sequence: CSAIIDGSYEQYV.

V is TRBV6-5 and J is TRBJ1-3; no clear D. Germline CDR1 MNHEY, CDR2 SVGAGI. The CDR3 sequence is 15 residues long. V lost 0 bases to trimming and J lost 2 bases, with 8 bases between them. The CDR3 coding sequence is TGTGCCAGCAGTTACTCGAATGGGCCTGGAAACACCATATATTTT. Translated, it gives CASSYSNGPGNTIYF.

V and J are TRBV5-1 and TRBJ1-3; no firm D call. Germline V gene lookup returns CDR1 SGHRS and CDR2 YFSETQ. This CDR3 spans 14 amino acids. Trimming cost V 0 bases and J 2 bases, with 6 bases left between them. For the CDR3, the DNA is TGCGCCAGCAGCTTGGGGGTTGCTGGAAACACCATATATTTT. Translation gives CASSLGVAGNTIYF.

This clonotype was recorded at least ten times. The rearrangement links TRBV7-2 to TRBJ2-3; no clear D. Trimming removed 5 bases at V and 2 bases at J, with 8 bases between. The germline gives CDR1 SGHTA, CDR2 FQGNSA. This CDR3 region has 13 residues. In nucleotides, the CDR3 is TGTGCCAGCAGCCAAGGGATCACAGATACGCAGTATTTT. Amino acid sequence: CASSQGITDTQYF.

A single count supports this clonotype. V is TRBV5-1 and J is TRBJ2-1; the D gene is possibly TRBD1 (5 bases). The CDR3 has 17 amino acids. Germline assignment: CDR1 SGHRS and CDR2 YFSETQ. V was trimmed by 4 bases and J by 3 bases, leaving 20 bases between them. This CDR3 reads CASSAESPGSLYNEQFF. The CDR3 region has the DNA TGCGCCAGCAGCGCCGAGTCCCCAGGGTCTCTCTACAATGAGCAGTTCTTC.

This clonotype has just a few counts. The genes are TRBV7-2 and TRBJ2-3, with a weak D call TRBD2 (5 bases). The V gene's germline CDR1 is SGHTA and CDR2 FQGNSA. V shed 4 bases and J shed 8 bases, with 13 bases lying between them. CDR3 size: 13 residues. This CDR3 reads CASSSPIEGTQYF. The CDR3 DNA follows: TGTGCCAGCAGCTCCCCCATTGAGGGTACGCAGTATTTT.

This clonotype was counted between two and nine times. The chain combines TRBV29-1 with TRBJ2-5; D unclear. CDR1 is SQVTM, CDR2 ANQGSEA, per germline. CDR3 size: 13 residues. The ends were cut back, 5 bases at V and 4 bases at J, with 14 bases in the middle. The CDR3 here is CSVKGRAVETQYF. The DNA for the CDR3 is TGCAGCGTTAAAGGACGGGCCGTAGAGACCCAGTACTTC.

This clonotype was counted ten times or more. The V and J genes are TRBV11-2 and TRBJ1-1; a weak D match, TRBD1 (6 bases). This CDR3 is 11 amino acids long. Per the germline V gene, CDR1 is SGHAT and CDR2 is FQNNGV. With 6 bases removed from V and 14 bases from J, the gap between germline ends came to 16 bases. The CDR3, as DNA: TGTGCCAGCAGAGGGGGGGACCCAGCGTTCTTT. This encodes CASRGGDPAFF.

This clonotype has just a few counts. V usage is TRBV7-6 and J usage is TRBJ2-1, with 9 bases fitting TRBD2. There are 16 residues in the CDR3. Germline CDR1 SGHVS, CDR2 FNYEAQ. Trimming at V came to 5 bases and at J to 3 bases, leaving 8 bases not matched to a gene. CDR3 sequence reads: CASSRRLAGVYNEQFF. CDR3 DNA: TGTGCCAGCAGCCGGAGGTTAGCGGGAGTCTACAATGAGCAGTTCTTC.

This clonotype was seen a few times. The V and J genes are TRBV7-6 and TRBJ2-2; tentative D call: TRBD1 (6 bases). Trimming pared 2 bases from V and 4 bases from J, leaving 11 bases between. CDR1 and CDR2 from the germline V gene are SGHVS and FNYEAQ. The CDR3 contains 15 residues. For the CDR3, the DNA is TGTGCCAGCAGCTTACTGCAAGGGGGCACCGGGGAGCTGTTTTTT. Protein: CASSLLQGGTGELFF. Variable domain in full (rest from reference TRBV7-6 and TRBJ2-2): GAGVSQSPRYKVTKRGQDVALRCDPISGHVSLYWYRQALGQGPEFLTYFNYEAQQDKSGLPNDRFSAERPEGSISTLTIQRTEQRDSAMYRCASSLLQGGTGELFFGEGSRLTVL.

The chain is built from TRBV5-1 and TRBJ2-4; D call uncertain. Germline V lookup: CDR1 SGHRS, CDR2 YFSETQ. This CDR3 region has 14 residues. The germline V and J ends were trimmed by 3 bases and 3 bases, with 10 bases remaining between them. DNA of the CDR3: TGCGCCAGCAGCTACTGGGAAAGCAAAAACATTCAGTACTTC. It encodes CASSYWESKNIQYF.

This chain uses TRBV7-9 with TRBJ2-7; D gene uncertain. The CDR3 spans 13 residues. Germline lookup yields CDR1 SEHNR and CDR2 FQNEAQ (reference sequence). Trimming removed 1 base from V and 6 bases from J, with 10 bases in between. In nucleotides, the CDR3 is TGTGCCAGCAGCTTAGAGACGACCGGCGAGCAGTACGTC. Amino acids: CASSLETTGEQYV.

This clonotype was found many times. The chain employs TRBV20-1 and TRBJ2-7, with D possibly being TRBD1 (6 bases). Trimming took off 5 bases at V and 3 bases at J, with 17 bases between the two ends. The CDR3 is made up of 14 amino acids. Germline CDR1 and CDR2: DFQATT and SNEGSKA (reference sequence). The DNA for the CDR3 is TGCAGTGCTTTGTCCCGACAGGCGATCTACGAGCAGTACGTC. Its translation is CSALSRQAIYEQYV.

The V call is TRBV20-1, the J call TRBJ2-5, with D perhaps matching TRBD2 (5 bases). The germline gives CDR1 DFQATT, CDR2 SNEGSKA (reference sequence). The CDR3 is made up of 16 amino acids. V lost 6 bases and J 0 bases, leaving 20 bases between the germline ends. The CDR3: CSAQDSIWEYQETQYF. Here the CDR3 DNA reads TGCAGTGCCCAGGACTCGATTTGGGAGTACCAAGAGACCCAGTACTTC.

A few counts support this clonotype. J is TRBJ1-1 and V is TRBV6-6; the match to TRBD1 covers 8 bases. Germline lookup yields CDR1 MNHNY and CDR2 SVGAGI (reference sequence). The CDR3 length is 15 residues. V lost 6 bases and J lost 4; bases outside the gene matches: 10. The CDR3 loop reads CASRATGVYSTEAFF. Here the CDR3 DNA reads TGTGCCAGCAGGGCGACAGGGGTATATAGCACTGAAGCTTTCTTT.

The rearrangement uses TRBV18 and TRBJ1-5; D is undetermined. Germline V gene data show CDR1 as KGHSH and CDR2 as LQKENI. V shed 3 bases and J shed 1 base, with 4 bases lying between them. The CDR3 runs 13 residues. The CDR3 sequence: CASSPASNQPQHF. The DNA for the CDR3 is TGTGCCAGCTCACCTGCCAGCAATCAGCCCCAGCATTTT.

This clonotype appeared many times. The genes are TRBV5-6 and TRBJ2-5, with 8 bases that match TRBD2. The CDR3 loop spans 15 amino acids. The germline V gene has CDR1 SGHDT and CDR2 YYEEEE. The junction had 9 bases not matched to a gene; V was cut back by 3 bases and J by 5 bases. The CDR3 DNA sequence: TGTGCCAGCAGCTCCGTTAGCGGGGAACGGGAGACCCAGTACTTC. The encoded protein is CASSSVSGERETQYF.

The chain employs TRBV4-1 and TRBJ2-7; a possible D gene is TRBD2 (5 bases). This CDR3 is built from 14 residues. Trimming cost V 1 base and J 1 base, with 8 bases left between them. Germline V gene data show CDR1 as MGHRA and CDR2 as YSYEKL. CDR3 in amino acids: CASSQARESYEQYF. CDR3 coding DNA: TGCGCCAGCAGCCAAGCCCGGGAATCCTACGAGCAGTACTTC.